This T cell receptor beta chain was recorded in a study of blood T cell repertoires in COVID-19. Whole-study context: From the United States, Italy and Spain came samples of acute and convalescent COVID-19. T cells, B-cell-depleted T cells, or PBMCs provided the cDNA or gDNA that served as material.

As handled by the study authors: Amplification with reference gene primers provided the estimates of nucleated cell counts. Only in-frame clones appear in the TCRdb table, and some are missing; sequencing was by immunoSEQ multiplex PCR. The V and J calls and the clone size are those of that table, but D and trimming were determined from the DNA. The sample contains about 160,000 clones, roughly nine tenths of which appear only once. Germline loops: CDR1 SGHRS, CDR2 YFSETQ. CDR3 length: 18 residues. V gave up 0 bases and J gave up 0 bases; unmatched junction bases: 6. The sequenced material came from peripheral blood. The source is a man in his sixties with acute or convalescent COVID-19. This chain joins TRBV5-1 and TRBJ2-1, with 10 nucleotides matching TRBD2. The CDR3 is CASSLAPSGGSSYNEQFF. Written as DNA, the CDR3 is TGCGCCAGCAGCTTGGCCCCTAGCGGGGGCAGCTCCTACAATGAGCAGTTCTTC.